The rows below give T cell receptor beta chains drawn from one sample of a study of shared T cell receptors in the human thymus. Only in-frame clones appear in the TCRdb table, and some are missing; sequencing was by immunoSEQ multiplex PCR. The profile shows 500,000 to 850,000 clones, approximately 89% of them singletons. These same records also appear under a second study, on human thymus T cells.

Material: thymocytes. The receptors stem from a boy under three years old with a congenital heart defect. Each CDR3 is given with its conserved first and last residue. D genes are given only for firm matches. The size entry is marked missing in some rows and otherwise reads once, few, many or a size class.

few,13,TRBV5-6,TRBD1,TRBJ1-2,TGTGCCAGCAGCCGGGGACAGAACTATGGCTACACCTTC,CASSRGQNYGYTF
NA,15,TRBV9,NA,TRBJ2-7,TGTGCCAGCAGCGTATTTGGGGCCGGATCCTACGAGCAGTACTTC,CASSVFGAGSYEQYF
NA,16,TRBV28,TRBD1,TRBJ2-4,TGTGCCAGCAGTCCGTCAATGGGACAGGCCTCAAACATTCAGTACTTC,CASSPSMGQASNIQYF
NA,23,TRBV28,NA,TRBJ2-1,TGTGCCAGCAGTTTACCCAGGTTTAATTGGCAGGCCGGCGATAGTATTTTCTACAATGAGCAGTTCTTC,CASSLPRFNWQAGDSIFYNEQFF
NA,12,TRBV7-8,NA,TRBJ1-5,TGTGCCAGCAGCCCTACAGGGCAGCCCCAGCATTTT,CASSPTGQPQHF
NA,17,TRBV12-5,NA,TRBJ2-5,TGTGCTAGTGGTTATCCTGACACCACCCCCCGACGTGAGACCCAGTACTTC,CASGYPDTTPRRETQYF
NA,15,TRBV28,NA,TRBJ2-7,TGTGCCAGCAGTTTAAGGTGGGCAGGCTCCTACGAGCAGTACTTC,CASSLRWAGSYEQYF
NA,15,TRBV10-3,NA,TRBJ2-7,TGTGCCATCAGTGAGCGGGACACCTACTCCTACGAGCAGTACTTC,CAISERDTYSYEQYF
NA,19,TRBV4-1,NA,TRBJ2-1,TGCGCCAGCAGCCAAGATTCACAGGGTTTTTACGGCCGCTACAATGAGCAGTTCTTC,CASSQDSQGFYGRYNEQFF
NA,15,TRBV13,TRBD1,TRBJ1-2,TGTGCCAGCAGCTTAGGACAGGGGTTGAACTATGGCTACACCTTC,CASSLGQGLNYGYTF
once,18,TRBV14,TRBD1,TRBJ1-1,TGTGCCAGCAGCCAAGAAGGCAGCCTAGGGGGCACTAACACTGAAGCTTTCTTT,CASSQEGSLGGTNTEAFF
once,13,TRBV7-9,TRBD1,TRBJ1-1,TGTGCCAGCAGGGGGACAGGGAGGACTGAAGCTTTCTTT,CASRGTGRTEAFF
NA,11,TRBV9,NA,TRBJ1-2,TGTGCCAGCAGCCGTAACGGGGGCTACACCTTC,CASSRNGGYTF
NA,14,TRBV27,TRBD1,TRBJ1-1,TGTGCCAGCAGTTCCGGACAGGGGAACACTGAAGCTTTCTTT,CASSSGQGNTEAFF
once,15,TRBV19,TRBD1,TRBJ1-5,TGTGCCAGTAGTAGCGGGACAGGGTATCATCAGCCCCAGCATTTT,CASSSGTGYHQPQHF
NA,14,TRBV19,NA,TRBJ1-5,TGTGCCAGTAGTATCAGTTGGGGGGATCAGCCCCAGCATTTT,CASSISWGDQPQHF
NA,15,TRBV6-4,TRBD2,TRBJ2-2,TGTGCCAGCAGCCGACTAGCGGGAAGCACCGGGGAGCTGTTTTTT,CASSRLAGSTGELFF
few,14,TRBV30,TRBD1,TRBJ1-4,TGTGCCTGGAGCGAGGACAGGGATGATGAAAAACTGTTTTTT,CAWSEDRDDEKLFF
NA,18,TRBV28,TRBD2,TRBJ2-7,TGTGCCAGCAGTTGCTCGGGACTAGCGGGGGCCCCCCTCTACGAGCAGTACTTC,CASSCSGLAGAPLYEQYF
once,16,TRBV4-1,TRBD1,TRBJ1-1,TGCGCCAGCAGCCAGGGACAGGGAAAAGCCAACACTGAAGCTTTCTTT,CASSQGQGKANTEAFF
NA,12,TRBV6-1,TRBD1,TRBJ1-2,TGTGCCGGCAACAGGGGTAACTATGGCTACACCTTC,CAGNRGNYGYTF
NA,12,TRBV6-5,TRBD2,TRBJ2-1,TGTGCCAGCAGTAAGCGGGGGGGCGAGCAGTTCTTC,CASSKRGGEQFF
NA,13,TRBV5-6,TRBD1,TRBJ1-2,TGTGCCAGCAGCTTAGGGACAGGGGTAGGCTACACCTTC,CASSLGTGVGYTF
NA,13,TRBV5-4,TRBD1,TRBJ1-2,TGTGCCAGCAGCGTCAGGGGGCGTTGGGGCTACACCTTC,CASSVRGRWGYTF
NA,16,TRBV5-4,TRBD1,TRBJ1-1,TGTGCCAGCAGCCCCCAGCGGACAGGGGTGAACACTGAAGCTTTCTTT,CASSPQRTGVNTEAFF
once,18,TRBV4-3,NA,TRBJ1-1,TGCGCCAGCAGCCAAGATATATGGGGGCCTTACATGAACACTGAAGCTTTCTTT,CASSQDIWGPYMNTEAFF
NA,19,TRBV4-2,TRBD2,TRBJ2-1,TGTGCCAGCAGCCAAGAAGAGACTAGCGGGGGGGGTTCCTACAATGAGCAGTTCTTC,CASSQEETSGGGSYNEQFF
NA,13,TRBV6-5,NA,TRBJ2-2,TGTGCCAGCAGACCCCGGGGCACCGGGGAGCTGTTTTTT,CASRPRGTGELFF
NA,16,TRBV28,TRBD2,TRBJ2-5,TGTGCCAGCTCGATCCGGGGGGGAGGGTACCAAGAGACCCAGTACTTC,CASSIRGGGYQETQYF
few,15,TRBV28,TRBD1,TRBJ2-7,TGTGCCAGCAGTTATGGGACAGAGGCTAGGTACGAGCAGTACTTC,CASSYGTEARYEQYF
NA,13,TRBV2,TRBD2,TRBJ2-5,TGTGCCAGCATCGAGACTAGCGGGGAGACCCAGTACTTC,CASIETSGETQYF
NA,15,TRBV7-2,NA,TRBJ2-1,TGTGCCAGCAGCTTAGAGGCAGGGGGGAGGAATGAGCAGTTCTTC,CASSLEAGGRNEQFF
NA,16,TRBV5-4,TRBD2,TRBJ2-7,TGTGCCAGCAGCTCCGCCCGGGGGGGGGAGAACTACGAGCAGTACTTC,CASSSARGGENYEQYF
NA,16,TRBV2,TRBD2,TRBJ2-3,TGTGCCAGCAGGAGGGGACTAGCGGATTACACAGATACGCAGTATTTT,CASRRGLADYTDTQYF
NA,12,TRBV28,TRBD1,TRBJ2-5,TGTGCCACGCAGGGGGCCGAAGAGACCCAGTACTTC,CATQGAEETQYF